This T cell receptor beta chain emerged from a study of brain metastases from non-small cell lung cancer. Trimming at V came to 5 bases and at J to 7 bases, leaving 5 bases not matched to a gene. This CDR3 is built from 14 residues. Germline V gene sequence: CDR1 LGHDT, CDR2 YNNKEL (reference sequence). Profiling relied on immunoSEQ multiplex PCR, and the TCRdb table lists in-frame clones only, not all of them. The table records about 1,600 clones, approximately 80% of them present only once. The specimen was tumor-adjacent normal tissue. The chain joins TRBV3-1 (or the pseudogene TRBV3-2) to TRBJ1-6; 7 positions match TRBD1. This TCR was recovered from a donor aged 40 or older with non-small cell lung cancer. The CDR3 DNA sequence: TGTGCCAGCAGCTCCGGGACAGAAAATTCACCCCTCCACTTT. Protein: CASSSGTENSPLHF.